This TCR beta chain was retrieved from a study of T cells after yellow fever vaccination. Overall study context: When fractions had low cell numbers, they were prepared with SMART-Seq v4 Ultra Low Input.

Trimming removed 0 bases from V and 5 bases from J, with 17 bases in between. This CDR3 is 16 amino acids long. The V gene's germline CDR1 is SGHRS and CDR2 YFSETQ. This clonotype was detected a few times. TCRdb processed the 5' RACE reads anew with MiXCR; each CDR3 protein has one entry. The repertoire holds some 300,000 distinct CDR3 sequences, around 10% seen once, with about 3.7% in the top ten. Sequenced here: CD4+ T cells sorted from PBMCs, sampled 5 days after the yellow fever booster vaccination. The clonotype was recovered from a man between 18 and 29 years old who received the YFV17D yellow fever vaccine. The chain joins TRBV5-1 to TRBJ2-5; D tentatively fits TRBD1 or TRBD2 (6 bases each). CDR3 residues: CASSLGSTGAWETQYF. The DNA for the CDR3 is TGCGCCAGCAGCTTGGGGAGCACGGGGGCCTGGGAGACCCAGTACTTC. Drawing the rest from reference TRBV5-1 and TRBJ2-5, the complete variable domain is KAGVTQTPRYLIKTRGQQVTLSCSPISGHRSVSWYQQTPGQGLQFLFEYFSETQRNKGNFPGRFSGRQFSNSRSEMNVSTLELGDSALYLCASSLGSTGAWETQYFGPGTRLLVL.